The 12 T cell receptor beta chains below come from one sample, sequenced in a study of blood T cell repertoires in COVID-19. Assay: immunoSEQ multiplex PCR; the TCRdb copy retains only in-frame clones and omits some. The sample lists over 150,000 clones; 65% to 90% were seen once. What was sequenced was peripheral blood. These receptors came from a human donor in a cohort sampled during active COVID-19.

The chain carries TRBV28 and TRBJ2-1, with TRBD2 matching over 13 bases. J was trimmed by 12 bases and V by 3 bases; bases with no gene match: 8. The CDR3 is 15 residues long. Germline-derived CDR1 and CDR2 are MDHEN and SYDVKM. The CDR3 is CASSLGTSGALGQFF. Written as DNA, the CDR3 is TGTGCCAGCAGTTTGGGGACTAGCGGGGCTCTAGGGCAGTTCTTC.

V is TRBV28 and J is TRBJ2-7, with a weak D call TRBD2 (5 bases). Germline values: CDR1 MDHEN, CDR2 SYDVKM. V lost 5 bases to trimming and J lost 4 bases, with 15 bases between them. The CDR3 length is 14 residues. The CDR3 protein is CASSPPSGYYEQYF. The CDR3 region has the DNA TGTGCCAGCAGTCCGCCCTCGGGGTATTACGAGCAGTACTTC.

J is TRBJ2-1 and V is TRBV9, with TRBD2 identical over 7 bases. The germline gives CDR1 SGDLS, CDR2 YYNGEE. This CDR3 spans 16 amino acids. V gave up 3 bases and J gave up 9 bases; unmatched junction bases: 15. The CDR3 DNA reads TGTGCCAGCAGCGAAACGGTCGGGGGAGGGCCTTGTGAGCAGTTCTTC. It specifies CASSETVGGGPCEQFF.

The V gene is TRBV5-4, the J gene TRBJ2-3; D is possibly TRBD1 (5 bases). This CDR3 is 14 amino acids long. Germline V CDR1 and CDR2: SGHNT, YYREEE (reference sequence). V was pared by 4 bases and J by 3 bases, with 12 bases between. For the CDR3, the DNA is TGTGCCAGCAGCCTCCAGGGAAGGACAGATACGCAGTATTTT. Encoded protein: CASSLQGRTDTQYF.

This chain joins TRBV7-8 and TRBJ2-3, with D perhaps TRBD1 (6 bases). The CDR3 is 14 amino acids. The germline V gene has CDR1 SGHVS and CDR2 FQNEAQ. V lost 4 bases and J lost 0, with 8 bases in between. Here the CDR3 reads CASSYRASTDTQYF. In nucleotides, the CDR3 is TGTGCCAGCAGCTACAGGGCCAGCACAGATACGCAGTATTTT.

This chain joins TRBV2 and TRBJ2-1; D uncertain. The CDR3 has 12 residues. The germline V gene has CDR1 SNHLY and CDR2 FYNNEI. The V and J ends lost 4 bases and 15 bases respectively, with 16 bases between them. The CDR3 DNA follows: TGTGCCAGCAGTGGGGCCCCCCTCGGCCGGTTCTTC. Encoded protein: CASSGAPLGRFF.

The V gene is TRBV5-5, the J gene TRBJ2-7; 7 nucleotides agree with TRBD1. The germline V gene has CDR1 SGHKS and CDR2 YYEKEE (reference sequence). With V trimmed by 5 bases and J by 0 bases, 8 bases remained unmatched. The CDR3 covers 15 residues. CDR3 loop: CASRYGTVASYEQYF. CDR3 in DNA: TGTGCCAGCAGGTACGGGACAGTTGCCTCCTACGAGCAGTACTTC.

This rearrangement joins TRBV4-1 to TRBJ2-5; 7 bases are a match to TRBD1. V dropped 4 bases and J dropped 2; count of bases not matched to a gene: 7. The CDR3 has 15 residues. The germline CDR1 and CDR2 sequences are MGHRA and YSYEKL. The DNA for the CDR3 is TGCGCCAGCAGCCCCTCTGACAGGGCACAAGAGACCCAGTACTTC. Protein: CASSPSDRAQETQYF.

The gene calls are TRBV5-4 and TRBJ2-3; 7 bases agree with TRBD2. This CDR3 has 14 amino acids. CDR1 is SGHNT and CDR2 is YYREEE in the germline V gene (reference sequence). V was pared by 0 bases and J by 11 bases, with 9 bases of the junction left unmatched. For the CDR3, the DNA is TGTGCCAGCAGCTTGGCGCGCGGGAGCGCTTTGCAGTATTTT. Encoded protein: CASSLARGSALQYF.

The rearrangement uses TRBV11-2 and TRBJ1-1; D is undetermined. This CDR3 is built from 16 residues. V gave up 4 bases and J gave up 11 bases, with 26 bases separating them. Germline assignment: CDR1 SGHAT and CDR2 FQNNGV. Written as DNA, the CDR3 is TGTGCCAGCAGCTCCCGGGTCACCGGCGGGGTGCAGGAGGCTTTCTTT. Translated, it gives CASSSRVTGGVQEAFF. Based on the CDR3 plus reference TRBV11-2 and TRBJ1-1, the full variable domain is EAGVAQSPRYKIIEKRQSVAFWCNPISGHATLYWYQQILGQGPKLLIQFQNNGVVDDSQLPKDRFSAERLKGVDSTLKIQPAKLEDSAVYLCASSSRVTGGVQEAFFGQGTRLTVV.

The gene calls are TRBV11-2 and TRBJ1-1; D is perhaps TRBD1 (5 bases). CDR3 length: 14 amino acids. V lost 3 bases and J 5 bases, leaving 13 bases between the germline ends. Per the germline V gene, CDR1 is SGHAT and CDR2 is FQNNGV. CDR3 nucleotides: TGTGCCAGCAGCTTCAATTCCCGGGGGACTGAAGCTTTCTTT. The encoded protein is CASSFNSRGTEAFF.

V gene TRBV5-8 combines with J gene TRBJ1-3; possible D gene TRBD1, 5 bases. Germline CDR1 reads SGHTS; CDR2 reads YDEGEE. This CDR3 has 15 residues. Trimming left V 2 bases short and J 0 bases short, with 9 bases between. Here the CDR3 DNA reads TGTGCCAGCAGCTTTCAGGGCCACTCTGGAAACACCATATATTTT. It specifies CASSFQGHSGNTIYF.